This T cell receptor (beta chain) was recorded in a study of cytomegalovirus exposure and HLA in healthy donors. The study ran its PCR with 60 Vbeta and 13 Jbeta primers. The protocol was immunoSEQ multiplex PCR, while the TCRdb copy is restricted to in-frame clones and leaves out a portion. The sample yields about 150,000 clones, 82% seen once. The germline V gene has CDR1 MNHEY and CDR2 SVGAGI. V shed 4 bases, J shed 1 base, and the junction held 3 bases outside the gene matches. The CDR3 length is 15 residues. The gene calls are TRBV6-5 and TRBJ2-2, with 7 nucleotides matching TRBD1. The sequence came from a woman aged 50 to 60 in good health and CMV-seropositive. Sequencing was performed on PBMCs. The CDR3 region has the DNA TGTGCCAGCAGTTTATGGACAGGGAACACCGGGGAGCTGTTTTTT. Its translation: CASSLWTGNTGELFF.